This TCR beta chain derives from a study of cytomegalovirus exposure and HLA in healthy donors. The PCR made use of 60 Vbeta and 13 Jbeta primers. Using immunoSEQ multiplex PCR, the repertoire was profiled, and TCRdb retains in-frame clones only, with some absent. The sample includes 150,000 to 200,000 clones, roughly 80% of them seen just once. V was trimmed by 1 base and J by 0 bases, leaving 10 bases between them. This CDR3 contains 16 residues. Germline CDR1 reads MGHRA; CDR2 reads YSYEKL. The V and J genes are TRBV4-1 and TRBJ1-3; D possibly corresponds to TRBD1 (6 bases). The specimen sequenced was PBMCs. This sequence was found in a man in his late teens or twenties in good health and CMV-seropositive. The CDR3 sequence is CASSQVGHLSGNTIYF. The CDR3 bases are TGCGCCAGCAGCCAAGTGGGACATCTCTCTGGAAACACCATATATTTT.